Each of the 23 T cell receptor beta chains below was sequenced from the same sample in a study of T cell responses to AZD1222 COVID-19 vaccine. The assay was immunoSEQ multiplex PCR, and TCRdb's table has in-frame clones only and misses some. The sample contains 97,000 or so clones, more than 85% of which appear only once. Specimen: peripheral blood, collected on day 0 of AZD1222 vaccination. All receptors derive from an adult in good health.

The chain employs TRBV14 and TRBJ1-4, with a possible D match to TRBD1 (6 bases). CDR3 length equals 16 residues. CDR1 is SGHDN, CDR2 FVKESK, per germline. The V end lost 2 bases, the J end lost 0 bases, and 10 bases lay between the germline ends. The CDR3 nucleotides are TGTGCCAGCAGCCAACTAACAGGGTCAACTAATGAAAAACTGTTTTTT. Amino acid sequence: CASSQLTGSTNEKLFF. Complete variable domain (other parts from reference TRBV14 and TRBJ1-4): EAGVTQFPSHSVIEKGQTVTLRCDPISGHDNLYWYRRVMGKEIKFLLHFVKESKQDESGMPNNRFLAERTGGTYSTLKVQPAELEDSGVYFCASSQLTGSTNEKLFFGSGTQLSVL.

The chain recombines TRBV4-1 with TRBJ2-7, with 12 nucleotides matching TRBD1. Losses at the gene ends were 4 bases for V and 4 bases for J; bases not matched to a gene: 8. The CDR3 is 16 residues long. Per germline, CDR1 MGHRA and CDR2 YSYEKL. DNA of the CDR3: TGCGCCAGCAGCCCTATCACGGGACAGGGGGCGTACGAGCAGTACTTC. Protein sequence: CASSPITGQGAYEQYF.

This chain links TRBV10-3 with TRBJ1-4, with a tentative D call TRBD1 (5 bases). Germline-derived CDR1 and CDR2 are ENHRY and SYGVKD. The CDR3 covers 15 residues. The ends were cut back, 3 bases at V and 6 bases at J, with 14 bases in the middle. CDR3 nucleotide sequence: TGTGCCATCAGTGACCCTGAACGGGGGGATGAAAAACTGTTTTTT. Its translation: CAISDPERGDEKLFF.

V and J are TRBV11-3 and TRBJ1-1, with D unresolved. The CDR3 is 12 residues long. CDR1 is SGHNT and CDR2 is YENEEA in the germline V gene. Between the trimmed V and J ends, which lost 0 bases and 8 bases, there was a span of 7 bases. The CDR3 is CASSLDYGEAFF. The CDR3 coding sequence is TGTGCCAGCAGCTTAGACTACGGCGAAGCTTTCTTT.

The gene calls are TRBV10-3 and TRBJ2-2; no definite D call. The CDR3 is 12 residues long. The germline gives CDR1 ENHRY, CDR2 SYGVKD. The V gene lost 6 bases and the J gene lost 5 bases, with 7 bases spanning the gap. This CDR3 is CAIRTLTGELFF. DNA of the CDR3: TGTGCCATCAGGACTCTTACCGGGGAGCTGTTTTTT.

J is TRBJ1-1 and V is TRBV5-1; D is perhaps TRBD1 (6 bases). V lost 0 bases and J lost 1, with 10 bases in between. Germline CDR1 is SGHRS and CDR2 is YFSETQ. The CDR3 runs to 15 residues. The CDR3, as DNA: TGCGCCAGCAGCTTGGACGGGGGCAAGAACACTGAAGCTTTCTTT. Protein: CASSLDGGKNTEAFF. Together with reference TRBV5-1 and TRBJ1-1, the CDR3 gives the full variable domain: KAGVTQTPRYLIKTRGQQVTLSCSPISGHRSVSWYQQTPGQGLQFLFEYFSETQRNKGNFPGRFSGRQFSNSRSEMNVSTLELGDSALYLCASSLDGGKNTEAFFGQGTRLTVV.

The gene calls are TRBV4-1 and TRBJ1-2; D gene uncertain. Trimming removed 2 bases at V and 2 bases at J, with 9 bases between. CDR1 and CDR2 (germline): MGHRA, YSYEKL. The CDR3 spans 14 residues. For the CDR3, the DNA is TGCGCCAGCAGCCAAAGGGTTACCAACTATGGCTACACCTTC. As protein: CASSQRVTNYGYTF.

The V and J genes are TRBV7-8 and TRBJ2-7; TRBD2 matches 8 bases. J lost 3 bases, V lost 5 bases, and 18 bases had no gene match. The CDR3 is 18 amino acids. Germline V CDR1 and CDR2: SGHVS, FQNEAQ. In DNA form, the CDR3 reads TGTGCCAGCAGCAAGTGGACTGGAGCGGGAGAGAGGGGCTACGAGCAGTACTTC. Amino acids: CASSKWTGAGERGYEQYF.

The chain recombines TRBV6-1 with TRBJ1-3; 10 nucleotides align to TRBD1. The CDR3 runs 20 residues. CDR1 is MNHNS and CDR2 is SASEGT in the germline V gene. V gave up 3 bases and J gave up 0 bases; unmatched junction bases: 14. The CDR3 reads CASSEGQGPFDYRSGNTIYF. Written as DNA, the CDR3 is TGTGCCAGCAGTGAGGGACAGGGGCCATTCGATTACCGCTCTGGAAACACCATATATTTT.

The gene calls are TRBV5-1 and TRBJ2-2, with TRBD2 matching 13 bases. With V trimmed by 3 bases and J by 7 bases, 9 bases remained unmatched. The CDR3 contains 17 residues. Germline V gene sequence: CDR1 SGHRS, CDR2 YFSETQ. DNA of the CDR3: TGCGCCAGCAGCTCCGAACTAGCGGGAGGGCCCGGCGGGGAGCTGTTTTTT. Translated: CASSSELAGGPGGELFF. Looking up the rest from reference TRBV5-1 and TRBJ2-2 gives the full variable domain: KAGVTQTPRYLIKTRGQQVTLSCSPISGHRSVSWYQQTPGQGLQFLFEYFSETQRNKGNFPGRFSGRQFSNSRSEMNVSTLELGDSALYLCASSSELAGGPGGELFFGEGSRLTVL.

This rearrangement joins TRBV6-5 to TRBJ2-5, with TRBD2 identical over 8 bases. Germline lookup yields CDR1 MNHEY and CDR2 SVGAGI. After removal of 2 bases from V and 5 bases from J, the junction contained 4 bases not matched to a gene. The CDR3 consists of 14 residues. CDR3 region: CASSYRSSGETQYF. CDR3 nucleotide sequence: TGTGCCAGCAGTTACAGGTCTAGCGGGGAGACCCAGTACTTC.

The chain links TRBV10-3 to TRBJ1-1; perhaps TRBD1 as D (5 bases). Deletions cut 3 bases from V and 1 base from J, with 9 bases between. The CDR3 contains 14 residues. The germline CDR1 and CDR2 sequences are ENHRY and SYGVKD. CDR3 protein: CAISDLGQNTEAFF. Here the CDR3 DNA reads TGTGCCATCAGTGACCTCGGACAGAACACTGAAGCTTTCTTT.

The genes are TRBV28 and TRBJ2-1; D unresolved. The germline V and J ends were trimmed by 2 bases and 0 bases, with 8 bases remaining between them. This CDR3 spans 15 amino acids. Germline V gene sequence: CDR1 MDHEN, CDR2 SYDVKM. CDR3 sequence: CASSLVPTSYNEQFF. For the CDR3, the DNA is TGTGCCAGCAGTTTAGTACCTACCTCCTACAATGAGCAGTTCTTC. The whole variable domain, filled in from reference TRBV28 and TRBJ2-1, reads DVKVTQSSRYLVKRTGEKVFLECVQDMDHENMFWYRQDPGLGLRLIYFSYDVKMKEKGDIPEGYSVSREKKERFSLILESASTNQTSMYLCASSLVPTSYNEQFFGPGTRLTVL.

The chain couples TRBV4-2 to TRBJ2-7; D is undetermined. Germline values: CDR1 LGHNA, CDR2 YNFKEQ. V gave up 0 bases and J gave up 5 bases, with 5 bases separating them. The CDR3 is 12 residues long. CDR3 loop: CASSQDSHEQYF. CDR3 nucleotide sequence: TGTGCCAGCAGCCAAGATAGCCACGAGCAGTACTTC.

The V call is TRBV28, the J call TRBJ2-7, with unresolved D. The V end lost 2 bases, the J end lost 7 bases, and 9 bases lay between the germline ends. The CDR3 has 12 amino acids. Looked up from germline, CDR1 is MDHEN and CDR2 is SYDVKM. The CDR3: CASSLAINEQYF. The CDR3 bases are TGTGCCAGCAGTTTAGCGATCAATGAGCAGTACTTC.

CDR3 sequence: CASSLSMKEGGYGYTF. The CDR3 region has the DNA TGTGCCAGCAGTTTATCGATGAAGGAAGGTGGCTATGGCTACACCTTC. The chain links TRBV27 to TRBJ1-2; D not certain. This CDR3 spans 16 amino acids. The V gene lost 0 bases and the J gene lost 4 bases, with 15 bases spanning the gap. The germline gives CDR1 MNHEY, CDR2 SMNVEV (reference sequence).

This sequence joins TRBV18 and TRBJ1-4; tentatively, D is TRBD1 (5 bases). V was shortened by 3 bases and J by 7 bases, with 15 bases between the two germline ends. Germline V gene sequence: CDR1 KGHSH, CDR2 LQKENI. The CDR3 runs 15 residues. CDR3 DNA: TGTGCCAGCTCACCGTCTGACAAGGGGAGTGAAAAACTGTTTTTT. This translates into CASSPSDKGSEKLFF.

The gene calls are TRBV5-4 and TRBJ2-2; 10 nucleotides line up with TRBD2. Looked up from germline, CDR1 is SGHNT and CDR2 is YYREEE (reference sequence). V lost 2 bases and J lost 6; bases outside the gene matches: 4. The CDR3 is 15 amino acids. CDR3 residues: CASSFELAGAGELFF. The DNA of the CDR3 is TGTGCCAGCAGCTTTGAGCTAGCGGGAGCCGGGGAGCTGTTTTTT.

The rearrangement links TRBV7-9 to TRBJ1-1; tentatively, D is TRBD1 (6 bases). Germline loops: CDR1 SEHNR, CDR2 FQNEAQ (reference sequence). CDR3 length: 13 amino acids. V was trimmed by 5 bases and J by 7 bases, leaving 14 bases between them. The CDR3 spells CASSPGDIDEAFF. CDR3 DNA sequence: TGTGCCAGCAGCCCTGGGGACATAGATGAAGCTTTCTTT. The full variable domain, rest sourced from reference TRBV7-9 and TRBJ1-1, is DTGVSQNPRHKITKRGQNVTFRCDPISEHNRLYWYRQTLGQGPEFLTYFQNEAQLEKSRLLSDRFSAERPKGSFSTLEIQRTEQGDSAMYLCASSPGDIDEAFFGQGTRLTVV.

The chain has TRBV2 and TRBJ1-1; 9 bases match TRBD1. The germline V gene has CDR1 SNHLY and CDR2 FYNNEI. CDR3 size: 15 residues. Trimming at V came to 1 base and at J to 5 bases, leaving 5 bases not matched to a gene. CDR3 amino acids: CASSEDRGQRTEAFF. Written as DNA, the CDR3 is TGTGCCAGCAGTGAAGACAGGGGGCAGCGGACTGAAGCTTTCTTT.

The chain recombines TRBV3-1 (or the pseudogene TRBV3-2) with TRBJ2-7, with 8 bases that match TRBD1. V lost 2 bases and J lost 7; bases outside the gene matches: 10. The germline V gene has CDR1 LGHDT and CDR2 YNNKEL (reference sequence). The CDR3 length is 15 residues. CDR3 sequence reads: CASSQFLGQGTEQYF. For the CDR3, the DNA is TGTGCCAGCAGCCAATTCCTTGGACAGGGCACGGAGCAGTACTTC.

V is TRBV4-3 and J is TRBJ2-1, with 7 bases fitting TRBD1. Germline V lookup: CDR1 LGHNA, CDR2 YSLEER. The CDR3 is 15 amino acids. The V and J ends lost 6 bases and 9 bases, in that order; junction bases with no gene match: 14. The CDR3 protein is CASREFRGPEVEQFF. The CDR3 nucleotides read TGCGCCAGCAGGGAATTTAGGGGGCCGGAGGTTGAGCAGTTCTTC.

The chain couples TRBV6-2 or TRBV6-3 to TRBJ1-1; D might be TRBD1 (5 bases). CDR1 MNHEY and CDR2 SVGEGT come from the germline V gene. V dropped 2 bases and J dropped 5 bases, with 9 bases sitting between them. The CDR3 loop spans 13 amino acids. The CDR3 protein is CASSYGRETEAFF. The CDR3 nucleotides read TGTGCCAGCAGTTACGGCAGGGAGACTGAAGCTTTCTTT.